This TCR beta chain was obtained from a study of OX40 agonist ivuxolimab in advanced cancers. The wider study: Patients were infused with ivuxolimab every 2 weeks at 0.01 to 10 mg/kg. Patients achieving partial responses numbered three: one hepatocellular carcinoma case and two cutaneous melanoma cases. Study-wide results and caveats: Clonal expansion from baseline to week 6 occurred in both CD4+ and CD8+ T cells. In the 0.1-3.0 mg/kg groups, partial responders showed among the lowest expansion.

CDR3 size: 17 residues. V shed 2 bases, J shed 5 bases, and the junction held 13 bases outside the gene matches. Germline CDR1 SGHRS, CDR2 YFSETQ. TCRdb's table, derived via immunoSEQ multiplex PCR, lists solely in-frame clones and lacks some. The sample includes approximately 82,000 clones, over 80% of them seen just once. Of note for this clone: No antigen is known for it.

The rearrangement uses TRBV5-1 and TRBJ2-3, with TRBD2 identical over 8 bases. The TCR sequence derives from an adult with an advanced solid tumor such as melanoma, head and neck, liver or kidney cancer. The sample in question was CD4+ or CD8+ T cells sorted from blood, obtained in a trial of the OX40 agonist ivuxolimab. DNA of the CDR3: TGCGCCAGCAGCTTCGGATCGCGGGGGGCCCTGAGAGATACGCAGTATTTT. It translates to CASSFGSRGALRDTQYF.